The 28 T cell receptor beta chains presented below share a single source sample, sequenced in a study of regulatory T cells. Primers: 52 TRBV forward and 13 TRBJ reverse. Produced via immunoSEQ multiplex PCR; TCRdb's table is partial and in-frame only. The data show about 20,000 clones, more than 85% seen once. The specimen was CD8+ T cells sorted from blood. The receptors were gathered from a child aged 2 to 10 with CD3G deficiency.

The rearrangement uses TRBV5-6 and TRBJ2-1; weak D call: TRBD2 (6 bases). V dropped 2 bases and J dropped 3 bases, with 15 bases sitting between them. The CDR3 has 16 amino acids. Germline CDR1 reads SGHDT; CDR2 reads YYEEEE. This chain's CDR3 is CASSLNERVLYNEQFF. The CDR3 DNA reads TGTGCCAGCAGCTTAAACGAGCGGGTCCTCTACAATGAGCAGTTCTTC.

The gene calls are TRBV5-3 and TRBJ2-1; 7 positions match TRBD2. TRBV5-3 is reported as an ORF; its role is uncertain. The CDR3 loop spans 19 amino acids. V lost 4 bases to trimming and J lost 0 bases; unmatched junction nucleotides: 16. The CDR3 coding sequence is TGTGCCAGAAGCCAGAGCGGGGATCCTCCCCCTAGCTCCTACAATGAGCAGTTCTTC. Translated: CARSQSGDPPPSSYNEQFF.

This clone was recorded only once. The rearrangement uses TRBV28 and TRBJ2-2, with D perhaps TRBD1 or TRBD2 (6 bases each). With 5 bases removed from V and 3 bases from J, the gap between germline ends came to 16 bases. The germline V gene has CDR1 MDHEN and CDR2 SYDVKM. The CDR3 is 16 residues long. CDR3 coding DNA: TGTGCCAGCAGTCCCCCCTACAGGGAGGACACCGGGGAGCTGTTTTTT. Translating it yields CASSPPYREDTGELFF.

This sequence joins TRBV6-6 and TRBJ1-4; the D gene is possibly TRBD1 (5 bases). This CDR3 is 13 amino acids long. Trimming shortened V by 5 bases and J by 12 bases, and 16 bases separated the two germline ends. Germline-derived CDR1 and CDR2 are MNHNY and SVGAGI (reference sequence). CDR3 protein: CASSRNRGGELFF. CDR3 coding DNA: TGTGCCAGCAGTAGGAACAGAGGAGGGGAACTGTTTTTT.

This clone has just a few counts. The genes are TRBV28 and TRBJ2-2; D is undetermined. Trimming shortened V by 3 bases and J by 0 bases, and 14 bases separated the two germline ends. This CDR3 has 17 residues. Germline CDR1 is MDHEN and CDR2 is SYDVKM. The CDR3 DNA sequence: TGTGCCAGCAGTTTGCCCAATCCTTATACGAACACCGGGGAGCTGTTTTTT. This translates into CASSLPNPYTNTGELFF.

Concerning this clone itself: Other DNA sequences in this specimen translate into the identical CDR3. This chain connects TRBV28 to TRBJ2-7; 9 bases map to TRBD1. V lost 4 bases to trimming and J lost 3 bases; unmatched junction nucleotides: 4. Germline V lookup: CDR1 MDHEN, CDR2 SYDVKM. CDR3 length equals 14 residues. Written as DNA, the CDR3 is TGTGCCAGCAGTTCCCCGGGACAGGGCTACGAGCAGTACTTC. This codes for CASSSPGQGYEQYF.

V usage is TRBV6-1 and J usage is TRBJ2-5; D ambiguous. V lost 1 base and J 9 bases, leaving 9 bases between the germline ends. Germline CDR1 is MNHNS and CDR2 is SASEGT. This CDR3 is built from 12 residues. CDR3 sequence (DNA): TGTGCCAGCAGTGAAGGTCGGGCGGCCCAGTACTTC. This sequence encodes CASSEGRAAQYF.

The J gene is TRBJ2-1, the V gene TRBV28; 7 bases agree with TRBD1. The germline V gene encodes CDR1 MDHEN and CDR2 SYDVKM. Losses at the gene ends were 4 bases for V and 1 base for J; bases not matched to a gene: 4. This CDR3 region has 15 residues. DNA for the CDR3: TGTGCCAGCAGTTCCCGGGACAGTTCCTACAATGAGCAGTTCTTC. As protein: CASSSRDSSYNEQFF.

The V gene is TRBV10-3, the J gene TRBJ1-1; D is ambiguous. Trimming took 3 bases from V and 5 from J, leaving 10 bases between them. Per germline, CDR1 ENHRY and CDR2 SYGVKD. CDR3 length equals 13 residues. CDR3 residues: CAISDLGRTEAFF. The CDR3 DNA sequence: TGTGCCATCAGTGACTTAGGGAGGACTGAAGCTTTCTTT.

The rearrangement uses TRBV28 and TRBJ2-5; 9 bases are a match to TRBD2. The assigned J gene may be wrong: the sequence end matches TRBJ2-7 better. The CDR3 contains 16 residues. Germline lookup yields CDR1 MDHEN and CDR2 SYDVKM. The CDR3 bases are TGTGCCAGCAGTTTAGGGGCTAGCGGGATCTCCTACGAGCAGTACTTC. It encodes CASSLGASGISYEQYF.

This clone was seen only a few times. The rearrangement joins TRBV7-6 to TRBJ2-7, with 7 bases aligning to TRBD2. V shed 5 bases and J 6 bases; nucleotides not matched to a gene: 7. Germline V lookup: CDR1 SGHVS, CDR2 FNYEAQ. The CDR3 contains 13 residues. CDR3 loop: CASSPTSSGEQYF. Here the CDR3 DNA reads TGTGCCAGCAGCCCGACTAGCAGTGGCGAGCAGTACTTC. The full variable domain, its missing parts supplied by reference TRBV7-6 and TRBJ2-7, is GAGVSQSPRYKVTKRGQDVALRCDPISGHVSLYWYRQALGQGPEFLTYFNYEAQQDKSGLPNDRFSAERPEGSISTLTIQRTEQRDSAMYRCASSPTSSGEQYFGPGTRLTVT.

The chain has TRBV6-6 and TRBJ2-5; no firm D call. The V gene lost 4 bases and the J gene lost 11 bases, with 11 bases spanning the gap. The V gene's germline CDR1 is MNHNY and CDR2 SVGAGI (reference sequence). The CDR3 has 11 amino acids. For the CDR3, the DNA is TGTGCCAGCAGTTTGACGGGTGAGCAGTACTTC. Translated: CASSLTGEQYF.

The rearrangement uses TRBV28 and TRBJ1-5, with 8 bases identical to TRBD1. V was pared by 3 bases and J by 4 bases, with 5 bases of the junction left unmatched. The CDR3 sequence is 15 residues long. Germline CDR1 MDHEN, CDR2 SYDVKM. CDR3 in amino acids: CASSFPGQANQPQHF. The CDR3, as DNA: TGTGCCAGCAGTTTCCCGGGACAGGCTAATCAGCCCCAGCATTTT.

The gene calls are TRBV5-1 and TRBJ2-3; TRBD2 aligns across 13 bases. This CDR3 spans 15 amino acids. Germline V gene lookup returns CDR1 SGHRS and CDR2 YFSETQ. J gave up 4 bases and V 4 bases, and 3 bases lay outside the gene matches. This CDR3 reads CASSPGLAGADTQYF. The DNA of the CDR3 is TGCGCCAGCAGCCCAGGACTAGCGGGAGCAGATACGCAGTATTTT.

This chain links TRBV6-1 with TRBJ1-1; weak D call: TRBD1 (6 bases). CDR1 is MNHNS, CDR2 SASEGT, per germline. The germline V and J ends were trimmed by 3 bases and 11 bases, with 13 bases remaining between them. CDR3 length equals 12 residues. The chain's CDR3 is CASSEGQGSAFF. The CDR3, as DNA: TGTGCCAGCAGTGAGGGTCAGGGGAGCGCTTTCTTT.

This chain connects TRBV7-5 to TRBJ1-1; the DNA was not compared with TRBD1, the D call given in the table. TRBV7-5 is a pseudogene locus. This CDR3 spans 17 amino acids. CDR3 in DNA: TGTGCCAGAAGCCTACCATACCAACAGGGAATGAACACTGAAGCTTTCTTT. It translates to CARSLPYQQGMNTEAFF.

The chain employs TRBV7-9 and TRBJ2-1; 7 bases align to TRBD2. This CDR3 contains 13 residues. V gave up 8 bases and J gave up 8 bases; unmatched junction bases: 9. Germline CDR1 SEHNR, CDR2 FQNEAQ (reference sequence). The CDR3 here is CASGGVAPYEQFF. The DNA of the CDR3 is TGTGCCAGCGGGGGGGTAGCGCCCTATGAGCAGTTCTTC.

The chain couples TRBV19 to TRBJ2-2, with no clear D. Germline CDR1 is LNHDA and CDR2 is SQIVND (reference sequence). Trimming removed 5 bases at V and 5 bases at J, with 9 bases between. The CDR3 spans 13 residues. CDR3 nucleotide sequence: TGTGCCAGTAGTCCGTGGATTACCGGGGAGCTGTTTTTT. Its protein product is CASSPWITGELFF.

This clone came up a few times. The chain combines TRBV11-3 with TRBJ2-3, with TRBD2 identical over 12 bases. V was clipped by 8 bases and J by 3 bases; unmatched bases: 12. CDR3 length equals 17 residues. Germline V lookup: CDR1 SGHNT, CDR2 YENEEA. In nucleotides, the CDR3 is TGTGCCAGCTCCAGTTCCGGACTAGCGGGATTGACAGATACGCAGTATTTT. Protein sequence: CASSSSGLAGLTDTQYF.

The CDR3 sequence is CASSYRQVPGEQYF. The CDR3 bases are TGTGCCAGCAGCTACCGACAGGTCCCCGGGGAGCAGTACTTC. The chain carries TRBV5-6 and TRBJ2-7; TRBD1 is a possible D gene (6 bases). V was clipped by 3 bases and J by 7 bases, with 17 bases between them. Germline V gives CDR1 SGHDT, CDR2 YYEEEE. This CDR3 region has 14 residues.

The CDR3 bases are TGTGCCAGCAGCCAGGTATTGGGAGACGTCGGATTCACAGATACGCAGTATTTT. Translation: CASSQVLGDVGFTDTQYF. The chain is built from TRBV7-9 and TRBJ2-3, with D possibly TRBD2 on 5 matching bases. The CDR3 is 18 amino acids. With 5 bases removed from V and 2 bases from J, the gap between germline ends came to 23 bases. The germline V gene encodes CDR1 SEHNR and CDR2 FQNEAQ (reference sequence). The variable domain in full, completed from reference TRBV7-9 and TRBJ2-3, reads DTGVSQNPRHKITKRGQNVTFRCDPISEHNRLYWYRQTLGQGPEFLTYFQNEAQLEKSRLLSDRFSAERPKGSFSTLEIQRTEQGDSAMYLCASSQVLGDVGFTDTQYFGPGTRLTVL.

The chain joins TRBV6-1 to TRBJ2-7; 12 bases are a match to TRBD1. The CDR3 spans 15 residues. V shed 4 bases and J 2 bases; nucleotides not matched to a gene: 3. Germline values: CDR1 MNHNS, CDR2 SASEGT. CDR3 nucleotide sequence: TGTGCCAGCAGTGTTGGGGACAGGGGGCCCTACGAGCAGTACTTC. Amino acid sequence: CASSVGDRGPYEQYF.

This chain links TRBV11-2 with TRBJ2-7, with 7 bases identical to TRBD1. The germline gives CDR1 SGHAT, CDR2 FQNNGV. This CDR3 is built from 14 residues. Losses at the gene ends were 4 bases for V and 0 bases for J; bases not matched to a gene: 3. CDR3 amino acids: CASSWGQSSYEQYF. The CDR3 nucleotides read TGTGCCAGCAGCTGGGGACAGAGCTCCTACGAGCAGTACTTC.

The chain employs TRBV28 and TRBJ1-4; D unclear. This CDR3 has 13 amino acids. Germline CDR1 reads MDHEN; CDR2 reads SYDVKM. Trimming took off 4 bases at V and 8 bases at J, with 11 bases between the two ends. CDR3 sequence: CASSSQFSEKLFF. The CDR3 DNA reads TGTGCCAGCAGTTCTCAGTTTTCCGAAAAACTGTTTTTT.

This chain links TRBV28 with TRBJ2-1; D ambiguous. Looked up from germline, CDR1 is MDHEN and CDR2 is SYDVKM. The CDR3 covers 14 residues. V lost 2 bases, J lost 0 bases, and 5 bases lay in between. CDR3: CASSLVASYNEQFF. CDR3 sequence (DNA): TGTGCCAGCAGTTTAGTAGCCTCCTACAATGAGCAGTTCTTC.

This clone was detected once. V and J are TRBV7-6 and TRBJ1-1; D perhaps matches TRBD1 (5 bases). Per germline, CDR1 SGHVS and CDR2 FNYEAQ. The V end lost 5 bases, the J end lost 4 bases, and 11 bases lay between the germline ends. The CDR3 is 13 amino acids. This CDR3 reads CASSPGGGTEAFF. Here the CDR3 DNA reads TGTGCCAGCAGCCCCGGGGGGGGCACTGAAGCTTTCTTT.

This rearrangement joins TRBV28 to TRBJ1-1; D remains unclear. The CDR3 totals 12 residues. Trimming stripped 2 bases from V and 8 bases from J, with 9 bases between. CDR1 and CDR2 (germline): MDHEN, SYDVKM. The CDR3, as DNA: TGTGCCAGCAGTTTAGGCGGAATGGAAGCTTTCTTT. Protein product: CASSLGGMEAFF.

The chain recombines TRBV5-1 with TRBJ2-3; D is ambiguous. Trimming shortened V by 0 bases and J by 5 bases, and 10 bases separated the two germline ends. CDR1 SGHRS and CDR2 YFSETQ come from the germline V gene. The CDR3 extends over 14 amino acids. The CDR3 nucleotides read TGCGCCAGCAGCTTGGAGGCCGAGGTAGATACGCAGTATTTT. Protein sequence: CASSLEAEVDTQYF.